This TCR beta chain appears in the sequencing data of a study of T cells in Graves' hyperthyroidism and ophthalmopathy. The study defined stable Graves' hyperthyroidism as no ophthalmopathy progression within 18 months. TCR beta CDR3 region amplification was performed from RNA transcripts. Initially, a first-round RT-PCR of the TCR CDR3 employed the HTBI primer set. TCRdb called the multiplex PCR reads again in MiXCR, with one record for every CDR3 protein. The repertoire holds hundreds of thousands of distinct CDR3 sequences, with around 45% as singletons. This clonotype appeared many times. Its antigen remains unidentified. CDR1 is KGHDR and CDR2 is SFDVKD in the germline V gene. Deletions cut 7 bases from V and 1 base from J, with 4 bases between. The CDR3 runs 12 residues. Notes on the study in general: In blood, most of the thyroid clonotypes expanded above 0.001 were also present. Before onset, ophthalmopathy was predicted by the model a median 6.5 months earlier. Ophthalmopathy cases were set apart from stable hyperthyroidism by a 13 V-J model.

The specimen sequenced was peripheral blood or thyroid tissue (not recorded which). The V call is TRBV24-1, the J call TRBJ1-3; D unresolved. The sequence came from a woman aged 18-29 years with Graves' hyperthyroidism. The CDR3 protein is CATRGSGNTIYF. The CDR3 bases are TGTGCCACCAGGGGATCTGGAAACACCATATATTTT.